Below are 14 T cell receptor beta chains sequenced from a single sample in a study of CD8+ T cells in alopecia areata. After isolation, RNA underwent reverse transcription to generate cDNA as the sequencing template. TCRdb's copy holds only in-frame clones and misses some; the assay was immunoSEQ multiplex PCR. The sample carries roughly 250,000 clones, 67% recorded once. The sequences come from CD4+ T cells sorted from blood, collected at week 0. These receptors originate from a human donor with alopecia areata.

DNA of the CDR3: TGTGCCAGCAGCCGTGGGGGGGCGGGAGGAGAGACCCAGTACTTC. Encoded protein: CASSRGGAGGETQYF. The V call is TRBV7-2, the J call TRBJ2-5; the match to TRBD2 covers 8 bases. V lost 5 bases to trimming and J lost 4 bases; unmatched junction nucleotides: 9. CDR3 length equals 15 residues. CDR1 SGHTA and CDR2 FQGNSA come from the germline V gene. Full variable domain (remainder filled in from reference TRBV7-2 and TRBJ2-5): GAGVSQSPSNKVTEKGKDVELRCDPISGHTALYWYRQSLGQGLEFLIYFQGNSAPDKSGLPSDRFSAERTGGSVSTLTIQRTQQEDSAVYLCASSRGGAGGETQYFGPGTRLLVL.

Remarks on this clone: This sample includes further DNA sequences coding for the same CDR3. The chain has TRBV30 and TRBJ1-6, with D tentatively TRBD1 (5 bases). This CDR3 has 13 residues. The V end lost 1 base, the J end lost 5 bases, and 6 bases lay between the germline ends. Germline CDR1 is GTSNPN and CDR2 is SVGIG (reference sequence). This CDR3 is CAWSGGNNSPLHF. For the CDR3, the DNA is TGTGCCTGGAGTGGGGGGAATAATTCACCCCTCCACTTT. Full variable domain (missing parts from reference TRBV30 and TRBJ1-6): SQTIHQWPATLVQPVGSPLSLECTVEGTSNPNLYWYRQAAGRGLQLLFYSVGIGQISSEVPQNLSASRPQDRQFILSSKKLLLSDSGFYLCAWSGGNNSPLHFGNGTRLTVT.

V is TRBV7-2 and J is TRBJ2-7; no definite D call. The CDR3 spans 12 residues. CDR1 is SGHTA and CDR2 is FQGNSA in the germline V gene. Trimming cost V 1 base and J 2 bases, with 3 bases left between them. CDR3 amino acids: CASSLVAYEQYF. CDR3 DNA sequence: TGTGCCAGCAGCTTAGTGGCCTACGAGCAGTACTTC.

This chain joins TRBV5-6 and TRBJ2-5; D possibly matches TRBD1 or TRBD2 (5 bases each). Trimming pared 5 bases from V and 5 bases from J, leaving 13 bases between. This CDR3 is 13 amino acids long. CDR1 is SGHDT and CDR2 is YYEEEE in the germline V gene. CDR3 in amino acids: CASRLGVAETQYF. DNA for the CDR3: TGTGCCAGCAGACTGGGGGTCGCGGAGACCCAGTACTTC.

The chain has TRBV29-1 and TRBJ2-1; 11 positions match TRBD2. V was pared by 1 base and J by 5 bases, with 7 bases of the junction left unmatched. The CDR3 extends over 16 amino acids. Germline CDR1 is SQVTM and CDR2 is ANQGSEA. The CDR3 spells CSVEGVAGGTNNEQFF. The CDR3 region has the DNA TGCAGCGTTGAAGGGGTAGCGGGGGGGACAAACAATGAGCAGTTCTTC.

This chain links TRBV6-5 with TRBJ2-1; D unclear. The CDR3 is 14 residues long. CDR1 is MNHEY, CDR2 SVGAGI, per germline. Trimming took 1 base from V and 6 from J, leaving 10 bases between them. Here the CDR3 reads CASSYFRATNEQFF. Written as DNA, the CDR3 is TGTGCCAGCAGTTACTTCCGCGCCACCAATGAGCAGTTCTTC.

This sequence joins TRBV29-1 and TRBJ2-5, with TRBD1 identical over 7 bases. This CDR3 comprises 14 residues. V shed 6 bases and J 1 base; nucleotides not matched to a gene: 8. The germline V gene has CDR1 SQVTM and CDR2 ANQGSEA. This CDR3 reads CSVRGQVPQETQYF. The CDR3 region has the DNA TGCAGCGTCCGAGGACAGGTACCCCAAGAGACCCAGTACTTC. The complete variable domain, with remaining parts taken from reference TRBV29-1 and TRBJ2-5, reads SAVISQKPSRDICQRGTSLTIQCQVDSQVTMMFWYRQQPGQSLTLIATANQGSEATYESGFVIDKFPISRPNLTFSTLTVSNMSPEDSSIYLCSVRGQVPQETQYFGPGTRLLVL.

With regard to this clone: In the same sample, other DNA sequences code for this CDR3. This chain links TRBV30 with TRBJ2-7, with TRBD1 as a possible D gene (6 bases). Germline CDR1 and CDR2: GTSNPN and SVGIG (reference sequence). The CDR3 runs to 13 residues. Trimming left V 0 bases short and J 4 bases short, with 10 bases between. CDR3 loop: CAWSVNRVYEQYF. The CDR3 nucleotides are TGTGCCTGGAGTGTAAACAGGGTTTACGAGCAGTACTTC.

The rearrangement uses TRBV7-6 and TRBJ2-6; D perhaps matches TRBD1 (5 bases). Trimming shortened V by 3 bases and J by 2 bases, and 8 bases separated the two germline ends. The CDR3 has 15 amino acids. The germline V gene encodes CDR1 SGHVS and CDR2 FNYEAQ. CDR3 DNA: TGTGCCAGCAGCTTTGACAGCGCTGGGGCCAACGTCCTGACTTTC. It is translated as CASSFDSAGANVLTF. Full variable domain (missing parts from reference TRBV7-6 and TRBJ2-6): GAGVSQSPRYKVTKRGQDVALRCDPISGHVSLYWYRQALGQGPEFLTYFNYEAQQDKSGLPNDRFSAERPEGSISTLTIQRTEQRDSAMYRCASSFDSAGANVLTFGAGSRLTVL.

The chain carries TRBV2 and TRBJ2-3; 14 nucleotides match TRBD2. CDR3 length: 18 amino acids. CDR1 is SNHLY, CDR2 FYNNEI, per germline. Losses at the gene ends were 0 bases for V and 1 base for J; bases not matched to a gene: 3. CDR3 in DNA: TGTGCCAGCAGTGAAGCGCCGGGACTAGCGGGGGGCACAGATACGCAGTATTTT. Amino acid sequence: CASSEAPGLAGGTDTQYF.

The chain links TRBV4-1 to TRBJ2-5; a weak D match, TRBD2 (6 bases). Germline CDR1 MGHRA, CDR2 YSYEKL. The CDR3 is 14 residues long. V shed 0 bases and J shed 5 bases, with 10 bases lying between them. CDR3 in amino acids: CASSQDLGRETQYF. The CDR3 DNA is TGCGCCAGCAGCCAAGATCTGGGGAGGGAGACCCAGTACTTC.

The rearrangement links TRBV2 to TRBJ2-1, with a tentative D call TRBD2 (5 bases). Looked up from germline, CDR1 is SNHLY and CDR2 is FYNNEI. V was cut by 1 base and J by 9 bases, with 13 bases left in between. The CDR3 covers 14 residues. The DNA for the CDR3 is TGTGCCAGCAGTGAAGTCCCAGTCGGAGGTGAGCAGTTCTTC. Translating gives CASSEVPVGGEQFF.

Note on this clone: Additional DNA sequences in this sample encode the identical CDR3. The chain carries TRBV29-1 and TRBJ1-4; D ambiguous. Trimming took off 4 bases at V and 8 bases at J, with 8 bases between the two ends. The CDR3 has 11 residues. CDR1 is SQVTM and CDR2 is ANQGSEA in the germline V gene. CDR3 loop: CSVGGPEKLFF. CDR3 nucleotides: TGCAGCGTTGGAGGTCCGGAAAAACTGTTTTTT.

The rearrangement joins TRBV7-3 to TRBJ2-5; D may correspond to TRBD1 or TRBD2 (5 bases each). This CDR3 is 13 amino acids long. Trimming left V 6 bases short and J 1 base short, with 9 bases between. In germline, CDR1 is SGHTA, CDR2 FQGTGA. Written as DNA, the CDR3 is TGTGCCAGCAGTCCCGGGACCCAAGAGACCCAGTACTTC. As protein: CASSPGTQETQYF.